Here is one T cell receptor (beta chain) with its context. The sample originates from a study of cytomegalovirus exposure and HLA in healthy donors. Researchers ran the PCR with 60 Vbeta and 13 Jbeta primers. TCRdb keeps only in-frame clones here, not all; method: immunoSEQ multiplex PCR. The sample lists 100,000 to 150,000 clones, over 80% occurring once. The CDR3 is 17 residues long. V dropped 7 bases and J dropped 4; count of bases not matched to a gene: 11. Looked up from germline, CDR1 is LNHDA and CDR2 is SQIVND (reference sequence). These donors counted as nominally healthy when sampled, but unrecorded immune exposures were likely.

This receptor was obtained from a boy aged 5-17 years in good health and CMV-seronegative. The sample consisted of PBMCs. The chain employs TRBV19 and TRBJ2-6; the match to TRBD1 covers 9 bases. The CDR3 DNA reads as TGTGCCAGTACTCGGACAGGGGACAGGACCGGGGCCAACGTCCTGACTTTC. Protein product: CASTRTGDRTGANVLTF.